The 30 T cell receptor beta chains presented below share a single source sample, sequenced in a study of post-analysis software for immune sequencing data. Study-level findings and limits: A few TRBV segments (TRBV5-6, TRBV5-1 and TRBV20-1 among them) occurred more frequently in patients than in controls.

Their antigens are not known. Researchers reported that TCR beta cDNA libraries carried unique molecular identifiers. TCRdb used MiXCR to reprocess the PCR reads, holding one entry per CDR3 protein. The sample comprises 700,000 to 800,000 distinct CDR3 sequences, 30% of which are singletons, and roughly 0.57% rests with the top ten. The sequencing sample was made of blood. All receptors come from a girl under 18 with multiple sclerosis.

In DNA form, the CDR3 reads TGTGCCAGCTCCCCCCGGGACAGGGGCCCTGAAGCTTTCTTT. Translated, it gives CASSPRDRGPEAFF. This chain connects TRBV18 to TRBJ1-1, with 10 positions matching TRBD1. Germline loops: CDR1 KGHSH, CDR2 LQKENI. V lost 6 bases and J lost 6; bases outside the gene matches: 7. The CDR3 is 14 residues long.

There are a few counts of this clonotype. The gene calls are TRBV20-1 and TRBJ2-1; D perhaps matches TRBD1 (7 bases). The CDR3 has 14 amino acids. With 2 bases removed from V and 4 bases from J, the gap between germline ends came to 12 bases. The germline V gene encodes CDR1 DFQATT and CDR2 SNEGSKA (reference sequence). This chain's CDR3 is CSARTGAGYNEQFF. The CDR3 nucleotides read TGCAGTGCTAGAACAGGGGCGGGATACAATGAGCAGTTCTTC.

This clonotype was counted only a few times. The chain uses TRBV12-3 or TRBV12-4 and TRBJ1-1, with 7 bases aligning to TRBD1. The CDR3 has 14 residues. Unmatched junction bases numbered 6, after V lost 7 bases and J lost 1 base. In DNA, the CDR3 is TGTGCCAGCACCACCGGGACAGCGAACACTGAAGCTTTCTTT. As protein: CASTTGTANTEAFF.

This chain joins TRBV4-1 and TRBJ2-1; tentatively, D is TRBD2 (6 bases). CDR1 and CDR2 from the germline V gene are MGHRA and YSYEKL. The CDR3 has 16 amino acids. Trimming cost V 4 bases and J 0 bases, with 13 bases left between them. The CDR3 coding sequence is TGCGCCAGCAGCCCCGAGGCGGGAAGCTCCTACAATGAGCAGTTCTTC. Translation gives CASSPEAGSSYNEQFF.

Ten or more counts support this clonotype. The chain recombines TRBV20-1 with TRBJ2-4, with D perhaps matching TRBD1 (5 bases). The CDR3 extends over 13 amino acids. Deletions cut 7 bases from V and 3 bases from J, with 13 bases between. The V gene's germline CDR1 is DFQATT and CDR2 SNEGSKA (reference sequence). The CDR3 loop is CSVRAPIKNIQYF. In nucleotides, the CDR3 is TGCAGTGTCAGGGCTCCCATCAAAAACATTCAGTACTTC.

This chain joins TRBV14 and TRBJ2-7, with TRBD2 matching over 12 bases. This CDR3 comprises 17 residues. J lost 4 bases, V lost 4 bases, and 11 bases had no gene match. In germline, CDR1 is SGHDN, CDR2 FVKESK. The CDR3 coding sequence is TGTGCCAGCAGCCCCTCCGGACTAGCGGGAACCCTGTACGAGCAGTACTTC. It specifies CASSPSGLAGTLYEQYF.

This clonotype was picked up a small number of times. The genes are TRBV6-6 and TRBJ2-5; a weak D match, TRBD2 (6 bases). Trimming removed 5 bases from V and 2 bases from J, with 9 bases in between. From germline, CDR1 is MNHNY and CDR2 SVGAGI (reference sequence). The CDR3 spans 13 residues. DNA for the CDR3: TGTGCCAGCAGTATAGCGGTTCAAGAGACCCAGTACTTC. Translation: CASSIAVQETQYF.

This clonotype was observed many times. This sequence joins TRBV20-1 and TRBJ2-1; weak D call: TRBD1 (6 bases). Per germline, CDR1 DFQATT and CDR2 SNEGSKA (reference sequence). Trimming stripped 3 bases from V and 8 bases from J, with 17 bases between. The CDR3 contains 14 residues. CDR3 DNA sequence: TGCAGTGCTAGCCAGGGGCCCACGGTCGATGAGCAGTTCTTC. Its translation: CSASQGPTVDEQFF.

This chain uses TRBV9 with TRBJ1-1; D call uncertain. Germline V lookup: CDR1 SGDLS, CDR2 YYNGEE. V dropped 3 bases and J dropped 3 bases, with 12 bases sitting between them. The CDR3 runs 14 residues. CDR3 amino acids: CASSAIVRDTEAFF. The CDR3 region has the DNA TGTGCCAGCAGCGCGATAGTCCGCGACACTGAAGCTTTCTTT.

This clonotype showed up just a few times. The V and J genes are TRBV3-1 and TRBJ2-7, with no clear D. Germline CDR1 LGHDT, CDR2 YNNKEL (reference sequence). This CDR3 contains 16 residues. Trimming took off 0 bases at V and 3 bases at J, with 15 bases between the two ends. The DNA of the CDR3 is TGTGCCAGCAGCCAAGATTATGGGTTGAAGATCTACGAGCAGTACTTC. This encodes CASSQDYGLKIYEQYF.

V and J are TRBV3-1 and TRBJ2-3; possibly TRBD1 for D (6 bases). The CDR3 contains 17 residues. Trimming removed 1 base at V and 3 bases at J, with 17 bases between. Germline V gene data show CDR1 as LGHDT and CDR2 as YNNKEL (reference sequence). The CDR3 protein is CASSQGGPRRRTDTQYF. As DNA, the CDR3 is TGTGCCAGCAGCCAAGGGGGGCCTCGTAGGAGGACAGATACGCAGTATTTT.

Comments on this clonotype: One end of the junction is discordant with germline, which a read error may explain. The V call is TRBV4-3, the J call TRBJ1-1; no clear D gene. CDR3 size: 13 residues. CDR1 is LGHNA, CDR2 YSLEER, per germline. The CDR3 loop is CTSSQGPSTEAFF. The CDR3 DNA is TGCACCAGCAGCCAAGGACCGAGCACTGAAGCTTTCTTT.

The chain uses TRBV20-1 and TRBJ1-5, with D possibly TRBD1 on 6 matching bases. This CDR3 has 17 amino acids. Germline V gene lookup returns CDR1 DFQATT and CDR2 SNEGSKA (reference sequence). Trimming removed 2 bases from V and 2 bases from J, with 19 bases in between. The CDR3 loop is CSARLLQGKLGNQPQHF. The CDR3 nucleotides are TGCAGTGCTAGACTTTTGCAGGGGAAGTTGGGCAATCAGCCCCAGCATTTT.

There are a few counts of this clonotype. The gene calls are TRBV5-1 and TRBJ2-3; 11 nucleotides match TRBD2. This CDR3 has 14 amino acids. The junction had 7 bases not matched to a gene; V was cut back by 10 bases and J by 3 bases. CDR1 is SGHRS, CDR2 YFSETQ, per germline. The CDR3: CAGRRLAGTDTQYF. The CDR3 DNA reads as TGCGCCGGAAGACGACTAGCGGGAACAGATACGCAGTATTTT. The entire variable domain, with the rest obtained from reference TRBV5-1 and TRBJ2-3, is as follows: KAGVTQTPRYLIKTRGQQVTLSCSPISGHRSVSWYQQTPGQGLQFLFEYFSETQRNKGNFPGRFSGRQFSNSRSEMNVSTLELGDSALYLCAGRRLAGTDTQYFGPGTRLTVL.

V and J are TRBV28 and TRBJ2-6; maybe TRBD2 (6 bases). V was pared by 7 bases and J by 3 bases, with 13 bases between. Germline assignment: CDR1 MDHEN and CDR2 SYDVKM. This CDR3 is 15 amino acids long. The CDR3 nucleotides read TGTGCCAGCACCCCGGGGCGGGGTGGGGCCAACGTCCTGACTTTC. Translated, it gives CASTPGRGGANVLTF.

This clonotype was picked up one time. Mismatch with germline at one junction end may stem from a read error. The chain employs TRBV29-1 and TRBJ1-1, with D tentatively TRBD1 (5 bases). The length of the CDR3 is 14 residues. The germline gives CDR1 SQVTM, CDR2 ANQGSEA. CDR3 DNA: TGCAGCGTTGAAGGGGGGGGACTAAACACTGGAGCTTTCTTT. Protein: CSVEGGGLNTGAFF.

The chain employs TRBV20-1 and TRBJ2-6; D is perhaps TRBD1 (5 bases). The germline gives CDR1 DFQATT, CDR2 SNEGSKA (reference sequence). V gave up 2 bases and J gave up 0 bases, with 8 bases separating them. This CDR3 has 15 amino acids. CDR3 sequence (DNA): TGCAGTGCTAGACCGACAGCCTCTGGGGCCAACGTCCTGACTTTC. Protein sequence: CSARPTASGANVLTF.

V and J are TRBV12-3 or TRBV12-4 and TRBJ1-6, with no clear D. The CDR3 runs 12 residues. Trimming shortened V by 3 bases and J by 8 bases, and 5 bases separated the two germline ends. The CDR3 DNA is TGTGCCAGCAGTTTGCAGTATTCACCCCTCCACTTT. Translating it yields CASSLQYSPLHF.

The chain links TRBV5-6 to TRBJ2-1, with 8 bases identical to TRBD1. The germline gives CDR1 SGHDT, CDR2 YYEEEE. The CDR3 length is 17 residues. J gave up 4 bases and V 1 base, and 10 bases lay outside the gene matches. In DNA, the CDR3 is TGTGCCAGCAGCTTGTTTAGTTCCTGGGACAGGTACAATGAGCAGTTCTTC. Encoded protein: CASSLFSSWDRYNEQFF.

The V call is TRBV11-2, the J call TRBJ2-7, with no clear D. CDR3 length equals 15 residues. Germline V gives CDR1 SGHAT, CDR2 FQNNGV. The germline V and J ends were trimmed by 2 bases and 0 bases, with 11 bases remaining between them. The DNA of the CDR3 is TGTGCCAGCAGCTTAATCTCCCTAGTCTCCTACGAGCAGTACTTC. Translated, it gives CASSLISLVSYEQYF.

This clonotype was detected ten times or more. The chain couples TRBV20-1 to TRBJ2-1; D possibly corresponds to TRBD2 (6 bases). V dropped 3 bases and J dropped 2 bases, with 14 bases sitting between them. This CDR3 spans 15 amino acids. Germline V gene data show CDR1 as DFQATT and CDR2 as SNEGSKA (reference sequence). The CDR3 here is CSASPHGSAYNEQFF. In nucleotides, the CDR3 is TGCAGTGCTAGCCCACACGGGAGCGCCTACAATGAGCAGTTCTTC.

This clonotype was seen more than once but under ten times. The CDR3 sequence: CASSPSGSGIGISYEQYF. Here the CDR3 DNA reads TGCGCCAGCAGCCCCTCGGGCAGCGGGATCGGGATATCCTACGAGCAGTACTTC. This chain joins TRBV5-1 and TRBJ2-7; 7 nucleotides line up with TRBD2. The CDR3 consists of 18 residues. Germline lookup yields CDR1 SGHRS and CDR2 YFSETQ. V lost 4 bases, J lost 1 base, and 17 bases stayed unmatched.

This clonotype was recorded a few times. This sequence joins TRBV6-2 or TRBV6-3 and TRBJ2-1, with TRBD2 as a possible D gene (6 bases). V was cut by 7 bases and J by 4 bases, with 17 bases left in between. The CDR3 length is 15 residues. Per the germline V gene, CDR1 is MNHEY and CDR2 is SVGEGT. The CDR3 region is CASKRADLIYNEQFF. CDR3 bases: TGTGCCAGCAAGCGGGCAGACCTGATATACAATGAGCAGTTCTTC.

Concerning this clonotype: A read error may be the cause here, since a much bigger clone is one base away. The V call is TRBV20-1, the J call TRBJ2-7, with 9 bases lining up with TRBD1. The V gene's germline CDR1 is DFQATT and CDR2 SNEGSKA (reference sequence). There are 13 residues in the CDR3. The V segment lost 8 bases and the J segment 5 bases; nucleotides outside the gene matches: 10. The CDR3 loop is CSQRGTGSHEQYF. CDR3 in DNA: TGCAGTCAAAGAGGGACAGGGAGCCACGAGCAGTACTTC.

This rearrangement joins TRBV27 to TRBJ2-4; 9 bases are shared with TRBD1. V trimming: 4 bases; J trimming: 1 base; junction bases outside the gene matches: 8. Germline CDR1 is MNHEY and CDR2 is SMNVEV (reference sequence). The CDR3 sequence is 17 residues long. The CDR3: CASSSLQGAGAKNIQYF. CDR3 nucleotide sequence: TGTGCCAGCAGTTCATTACAGGGGGCCGGTGCCAAAAACATTCAGTACTTC.

The chain recombines TRBV20-1 with TRBJ2-5, with D hard to call. Germline CDR1 is DFQATT and CDR2 is SNEGSKA (reference sequence). The germline V and J ends were trimmed by 0 bases and 5 bases, with 7 bases remaining between them. This CDR3 contains 12 residues. CDR3 in amino acids: CSARESGETQYF. DNA for the CDR3: TGCAGTGCTAGAGAAAGTGGGGAGACCCAGTACTTC.

The chain uses TRBV7-6 and TRBJ1-2, with D possibly matching TRBD1 (5 bases). This CDR3 is 15 amino acids long. Trimming stripped 1 base from V and 8 bases from J, with 17 bases between. CDR1 is SGHVS, CDR2 FNYEAQ, per germline. In nucleotides, the CDR3 is TGTGCCAGCAGCTTAGATGAGGGTGCCGGGACGGGCTACACCTTC. This sequence encodes CASSLDEGAGTGYTF.

V gene TRBV29-1 combines with J gene TRBJ2-2; possibly TRBD2 for D (6 bases). V lost 8 bases to trimming and J lost 1 base, with 11 bases between them. The CDR3 has 13 amino acids. In germline, CDR1 is SQVTM, CDR2 ANQGSEA. CDR3 residues: CSYREKNTGELFF. The CDR3 DNA reads as TGCAGCTACCGGGAGAAGAACACCGGGGAGCTGTTTTTT.

This clonotype showed up many times. J is TRBJ2-5 and V is TRBV7-2; 7 positions match TRBD2. This CDR3 is 14 amino acids long. CDR1 is SGHTA and CDR2 is FQGNSA in the germline V gene. J gave up 4 bases and V 1 base, and 3 bases lay outside the gene matches. The CDR3 DNA sequence: TGTGCCAGCAGCTTAGAAGGGAGGGGAGAGACCCAGTACTTC. Translation: CASSLEGRGETQYF.

This chain joins TRBV20-1 and TRBJ1-5; perhaps TRBD1 as D (5 bases). Trimming took off 1 base at V and 2 bases at J, with 21 bases between the two ends. This CDR3 has 18 amino acids. From germline, CDR1 is DFQATT and CDR2 SNEGSKA (reference sequence). CDR3 protein: CSARGPGQHGKGNQPQHF. The DNA for the CDR3 is TGCAGTGCTAGAGGCCCGGGGCAACACGGCAAAGGCAATCAGCCCCAGCATTTT.